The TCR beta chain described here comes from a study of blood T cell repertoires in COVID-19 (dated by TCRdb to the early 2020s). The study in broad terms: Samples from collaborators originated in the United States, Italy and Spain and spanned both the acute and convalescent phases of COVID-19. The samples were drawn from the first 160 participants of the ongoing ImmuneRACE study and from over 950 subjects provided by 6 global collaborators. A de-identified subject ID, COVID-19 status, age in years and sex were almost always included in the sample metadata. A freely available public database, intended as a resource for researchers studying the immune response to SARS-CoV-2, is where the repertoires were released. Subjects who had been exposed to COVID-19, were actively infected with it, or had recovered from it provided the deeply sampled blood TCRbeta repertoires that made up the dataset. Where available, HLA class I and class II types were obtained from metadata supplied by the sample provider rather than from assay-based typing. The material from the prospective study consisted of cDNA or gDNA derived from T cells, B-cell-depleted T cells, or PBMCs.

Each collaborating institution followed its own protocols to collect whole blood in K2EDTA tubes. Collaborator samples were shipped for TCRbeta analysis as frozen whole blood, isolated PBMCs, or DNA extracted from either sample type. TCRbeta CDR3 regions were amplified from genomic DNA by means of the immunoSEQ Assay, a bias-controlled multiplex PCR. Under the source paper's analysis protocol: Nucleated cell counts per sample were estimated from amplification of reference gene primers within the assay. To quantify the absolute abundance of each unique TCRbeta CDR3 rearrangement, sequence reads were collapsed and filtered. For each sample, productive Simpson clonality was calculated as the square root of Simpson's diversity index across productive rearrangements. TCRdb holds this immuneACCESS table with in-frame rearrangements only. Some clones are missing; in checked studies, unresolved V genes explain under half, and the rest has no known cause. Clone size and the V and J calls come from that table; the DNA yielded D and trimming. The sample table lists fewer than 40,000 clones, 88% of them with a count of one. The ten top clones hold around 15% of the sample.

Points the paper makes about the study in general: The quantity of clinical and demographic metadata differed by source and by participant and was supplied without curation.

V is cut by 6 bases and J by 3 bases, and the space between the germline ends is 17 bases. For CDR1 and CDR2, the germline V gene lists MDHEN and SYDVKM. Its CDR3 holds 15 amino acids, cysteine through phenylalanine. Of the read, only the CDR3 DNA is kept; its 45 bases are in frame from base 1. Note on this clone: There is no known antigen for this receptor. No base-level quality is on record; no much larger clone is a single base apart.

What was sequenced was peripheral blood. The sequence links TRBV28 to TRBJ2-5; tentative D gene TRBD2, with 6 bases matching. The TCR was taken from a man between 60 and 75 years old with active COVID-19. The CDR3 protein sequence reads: CASRERLGGKETQYF. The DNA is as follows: TGTGCCAGCAGAGAGCGGTTGGGGGGTAAAGAGACCCAGTACTTC.